This T cell receptor beta chain was found in a study of T cell responses to AZD1222 COVID-19 vaccine. The protocol was immunoSEQ multiplex PCR, while the TCRdb copy is restricted to in-frame clones and leaves out a portion. Of a few hundred thousand clones in the sample, over 85% were seen once. Sequenced here: peripheral blood, sampled on day 0 of AZD1222 vaccination. The TCR sequence derives from an adult in good health.

Here the CDR3 reads CASSTGPMNTEAFF. CDR3 bases: TGTGCCAGCAGTACAGGCCCGATGAACACTGAAGCTTTCTTT. The chain uses TRBV28 and TRBJ1-1; the D gene is possibly TRBD1 (5 bases). This CDR3 comprises 14 residues. Trimming removed 5 bases from V and 0 bases from J, with 10 bases in between. CDR1 MDHEN and CDR2 SYDVKM come from the germline V gene.